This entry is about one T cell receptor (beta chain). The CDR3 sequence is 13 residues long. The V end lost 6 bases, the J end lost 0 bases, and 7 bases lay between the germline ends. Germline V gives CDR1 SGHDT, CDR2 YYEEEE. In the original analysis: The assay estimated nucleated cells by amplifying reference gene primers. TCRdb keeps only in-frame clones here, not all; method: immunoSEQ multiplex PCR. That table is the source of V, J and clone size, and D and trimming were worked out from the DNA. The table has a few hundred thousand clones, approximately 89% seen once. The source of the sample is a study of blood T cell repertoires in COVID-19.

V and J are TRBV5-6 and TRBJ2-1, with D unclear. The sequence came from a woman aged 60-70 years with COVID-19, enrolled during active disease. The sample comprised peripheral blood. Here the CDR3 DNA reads TGTGCCAGCAAGAGCGTCTCCTACAATGAGCAGTTCTTC. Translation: CASKSVSYNEQFF.